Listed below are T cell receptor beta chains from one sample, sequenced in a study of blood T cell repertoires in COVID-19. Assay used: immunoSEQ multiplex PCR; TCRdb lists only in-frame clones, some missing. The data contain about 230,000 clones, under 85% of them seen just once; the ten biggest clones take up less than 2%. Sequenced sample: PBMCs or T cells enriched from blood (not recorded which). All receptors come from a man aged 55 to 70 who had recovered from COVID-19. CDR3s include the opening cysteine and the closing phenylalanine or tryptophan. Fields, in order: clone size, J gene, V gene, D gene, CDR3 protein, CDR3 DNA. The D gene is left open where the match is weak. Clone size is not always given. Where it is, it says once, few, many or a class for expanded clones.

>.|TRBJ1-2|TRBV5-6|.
CASSLDVREGYTF
TGTGCCAGCAGCTTGGACGTGAGAGAGGGCTACACCTTC
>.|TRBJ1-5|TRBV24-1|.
CATSGSNQPQHF
TGTGCCACCTCAGGAAGCAATCAGCCCCAGCATTTT
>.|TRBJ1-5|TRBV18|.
CASSQLYSNQPQHF
TGTGCCAGCTCACAATTATATAGCAATCAGCCCCAGCATTTT
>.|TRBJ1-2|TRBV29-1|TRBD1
CSVEDRGGGQGFNGYTF
TGCAGCGTTGAAGATCGAGGAGGGGGACAGGGGTTCAATGGCTACACCTTC
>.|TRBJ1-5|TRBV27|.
CASSLGGGQPQHF
TGTGCCAGCAGTTTGGGGGGGGGCCAGCCCCAGCATTTT
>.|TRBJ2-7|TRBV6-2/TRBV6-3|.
CASSYGGMHHEQYF
TGTGCCAGCAGTTACGGAGGGATGCACCACGAGCAGTACTTC
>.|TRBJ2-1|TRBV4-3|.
CASNQEVSAAGNEQFF
TGCGCCAGCAACCAGGAGGTCTCCGCCGCTGGCAATGAGCAGTTCTTC
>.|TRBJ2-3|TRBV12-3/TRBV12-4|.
CASTDDTYTQYF
TGTGCCAGCACCGACGACACGTATACGCAGTATTTT
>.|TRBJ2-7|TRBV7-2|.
CASSSRQSRGEQYF
TGTGCCAGCAGCTCCAGACAATCCCGGGGGGAGCAGTACTTC
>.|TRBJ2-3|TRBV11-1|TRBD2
CASSPRTSGGDTQYF
TGTGCCAGCAGCCCACGGACTAGCGGGGGAGATACGCAGTATTTT
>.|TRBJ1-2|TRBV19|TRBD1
CASSQTDRGIYGYTF
TGTGCCAGTAGTCAAACCGACAGGGGAATCTATGGCTACACCTTC
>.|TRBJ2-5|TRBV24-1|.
CATSDRGQLQETQYF
TGTGCCACCAGTGACCGAGGACAGCTCCAAGAGACCCAGTACTTC
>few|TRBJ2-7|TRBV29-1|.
CSVEVRGAYEQYF
TGCAGCGTTGAAGTCAGGGGGGCCTACGAGCAGTACTTC
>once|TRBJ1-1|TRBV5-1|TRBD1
CASSLGTPGQGNTEAFF
TGCGCCAGCAGCTTGGGGACGCCGGGACAGGGGAACACTGAAGCTTTCTTT
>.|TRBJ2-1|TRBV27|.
CASSLDSSYNEQFF
TGTGCCAGCAGTTTAGACAGCTCCTACAATGAGCAGTTCTTC
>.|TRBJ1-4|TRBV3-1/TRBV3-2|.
CASSQVDEKLFF
TGTGCCAGCAGCCAAGTAGATGAAAAACTGTTTTTT